This entry lists 30 T cell receptor beta chains sequenced from one sample in a study of blood T cells in healthy people across ages. The second PCR ran roughly 7 to 12 cycles with a sample-barcoded 5' primer and J-beta primers. TCRdb re-derived calls from the 5' RACE reads in MiXCR, one entry per CDR3 protein. The data contain 750,000 to 850,000 distinct CDR3 sequences, around a quarter of them singletons. These data also formed part of another study, on T cells of mothers and their children.

Material for sequencing was blood. The receptor source for this set is a boy younger than 18 in good health.

V and J are TRBV29-1 and TRBJ2-3; D remains ambiguous. CDR3 length equals 13 residues. The germline V gene has CDR1 SQVTM and CDR2 ANQGSEA. Trimming left V 4 bases short and J 2 bases short, with 10 bases between. The CDR3 nucleotides read TGCAGCGTTGCTGCCAGGCACACAGATACGCAGTATTTT. Translation gives CSVAARHTDTQYF.

Concerning this clonotype: This sequence may be a read error, since a much larger clone differs from it by one base. The chain joins TRBV24-1 to TRBJ2-5; D is undetermined. There are 13 residues in the CDR3. The germline V gene encodes CDR1 KGHDR and CDR2 SFDVKD. CDR3 coding DNA: TGTGGCACCGCGTCGGGCTCGGAAGAGACCCAGTACTTC. Its protein is CGTASGSEETQYF.

The J gene is TRBJ1-2, the V gene TRBV7-9; TRBD1 matches 9 bases. The trim removed 0 bases at V and 7 bases at J, leaving 6 bases unmatched. This CDR3 contains 15 residues. CDR1 and CDR2 (germline): SEHNR, FQNEAQ (reference sequence). The DNA of the CDR3 is TGTGCCAGCAGCTTAGCGGGACAGGGTGCAAGTGGCTACACCTTC. Protein: CASSLAGQGASGYTF.

This clonotype came up a few times. This chain connects TRBV27 to TRBJ2-7, with D tentatively TRBD1 or TRBD2 (5 bases each). The CDR3 length is 14 residues. Germline CDR1 is MNHEY and CDR2 is SMNVEV (reference sequence). Deletions cut 2 bases from V and 6 bases from J, with 14 bases between. The CDR3 region is CASSLMAGRLEQYF. CDR3 bases: TGTGCCAGCAGTTTAATGGCAGGGAGACTCGAGCAGTACTTC.

This clonotype was observed a few times. The V gene is TRBV7-2, the J gene TRBJ1-1; 9 positions match TRBD1. The CDR3 has 14 residues. Germline CDR1 and CDR2: SGHTA and FQGNSA. V lost 5 bases and J lost 4; bases outside the gene matches: 5. This CDR3 is CASSTQGAGTEAFF. CDR3 in DNA: TGTGCCAGCAGCACACAGGGGGCGGGCACTGAAGCTTTCTTT.

The V gene is TRBV5-1, the J gene TRBJ2-2, with D possibly being TRBD2 (5 bases). Germline values: CDR1 SGHRS, CDR2 YFSETQ. Trimming removed 0 bases at V and 5 bases at J, with 14 bases between. The CDR3 totals 16 residues. In DNA, the CDR3 is TGCGCCAGCAGCTTGGTAGTGGGAGTTGAGACCGGGGAGCTGTTTTTT. Translation gives CASSLVVGVETGELFF. Together with reference TRBV5-1 and TRBJ2-2, the CDR3 gives the full variable domain: KAGVTQTPRYLIKTRGQQVTLSCSPISGHRSVSWYQQTPGQGLQFLFEYFSETQRNKGNFPGRFSGRQFSNSRSEMNVSTLELGDSALYLCASSLVVGVETGELFFGEGSRLTVL.

The chain is built from TRBV10-3 and TRBJ2-5; TRBD2 might be the D (6 bases). Judging by the DNA end, TRBJ2-7 fits better; the J call may be wrong. Germline CDR1 reads ENHRY; CDR2 reads SYGVKD. CDR3 size: 14 residues. CDR3 DNA: TGTGCCATCAGCCTGGGGACTCTCGCCTACGAGCAGTACTTC. This gives the protein CAISLGTLAYEQYF.

This chain uses TRBV29-1 with TRBJ2-5, with a possible D match to TRBD1 (5 bases). Trimming stripped 3 bases from V and 5 bases from J, with 13 bases between. Germline V gene lookup returns CDR1 SQVTM and CDR2 ANQGSEA. CDR3 length: 13 residues. In DNA, the CDR3 is TGCAGCGTTGACGACCAGGGCCTCGAGACCCAGTACTTC. It specifies CSVDDQGLETQYF.

Worth noting for this clonotype: A much larger clone sits a single nucleotide away, making a read error possible. CDR3 residues: CASSQETGGSNTLQEAQYF. DNA for the CDR3: TGCGCCAGCAGCCAAGAGACGGGGGGCTCGAATACGCTCCAAGAGGCCCAGTACTTC. V usage is TRBV4-3 and J usage is TRBJ2-5; D might be TRBD2 (7 bases). CDR1 is LGHNA and CDR2 is YSLEER in the germline V gene. This CDR3 region has 19 residues.

The rearrangement links TRBV7-9 to TRBJ2-2; TRBD2 aligns across 7 bases. The CDR3 spans 16 residues. V gave up 5 bases and J gave up 2 bases; unmatched junction bases: 8. CDR1 is SEHNR, CDR2 FQNEAQ, per germline (reference sequence). CDR3 region: CASSPWEGRNTGELFF. The DNA for the CDR3 is TGTGCCAGCAGCCCCTGGGAGGGGAGAAACACCGGGGAGCTGTTTTTT.

In this sample, this clonotype turned up a few times. The gene calls are TRBV15 and TRBJ2-1, with no clear D. In germline, CDR1 is LNHNV, CDR2 YYDKDF (reference sequence). CDR3 length: 12 amino acids. Trimming cost V 3 bases and J 7 bases, with 7 bases left between them. The CDR3 protein is CATSSIENEQFF. In DNA, the CDR3 is TGTGCCACCAGCAGTATAGAAAATGAGCAGTTCTTC.

Only a few counts were recorded for this clonotype. The chain carries TRBV5-6 and TRBJ2-1; D is unclear. The J call may be wrong; the DNA end is better matched by TRBJ2-5. The CDR3 totals 14 residues. Per the germline V gene, CDR1 is SGHDT and CDR2 is YYEEEE. CDR3 loop: CASSLGRSEETQYF. CDR3 DNA: TGTGCCAGCAGCTTGGGTAGAAGTGAGGAGACCCAGTACTTC.

The chain carries TRBV28 and TRBJ2-1, with D perhaps given as TRBD1 or TRBD2 (6 bases each). The end of the DNA is better explained by TRBJ2-7, so the J call may be wrong. Germline CDR1 MDHEN, CDR2 SYDVKM. CDR3 length: 19 residues. DNA of the CDR3: TGTGCCAGCAGTTTGAGGAGTTGGAGTGGCACGAGGGGGACTTACGAGCAGTACTTC. This gives the protein CASSLRSWSGTRGTYEQYF.

This clonotype has a single count. Because the CDR3 is missing its conserved closing phenylalanine or tryptophan, this is likely a read error. CDR3 DNA: TGTGCCACCAGCAACCTAGGGACAGAAGATGAAAAACTGTTTCTT. This gives the protein CATSNLGTEDEKLFL. This rearrangement joins TRBV15 to TRBJ1-4, with 7 bases aligning to TRBD1. Per the germline V gene, CDR1 is LNHNV and CDR2 is YYDKDF (reference sequence). The CDR3 length is 15 residues. Trimming cost V 4 bases and J 6 bases; bases outside gene matches: 8.

This clonotype was seen more than once but under ten times. The rearrangement uses TRBV29-1 and TRBJ2-5; D possibly matches TRBD1 or TRBD2 (6 bases each). The J call may be wrong; the DNA end is better matched by TRBJ2-7. This CDR3 has 14 amino acids. Germline V lookup: CDR1 SQVTM, CDR2 ANQGSEA. CDR3 in amino acids: CSVEGGDTSYEQYF. CDR3 coding DNA: TGCAGCGTTGAAGGGGGGGACACCTCCTACGAGCAGTACTTC.

Ten or more counts support this clonotype. This rearrangement joins TRBV7-2 to TRBJ2-1; 9 bases align to TRBD2. This CDR3 is 17 amino acids long. Losses at the gene ends were 1 base for V and 5 bases for J; bases not matched to a gene: 9. Germline lookup yields CDR1 SGHTA and CDR2 FQGNSA. The CDR3: CASSLVGLAILDNEQFF. CDR3 coding DNA: TGTGCCAGCAGCTTAGTAGGACTAGCGATACTTGACAATGAGCAGTTCTTC. Variable domain in full (rest from reference TRBV7-2 and TRBJ2-1): GAGVSQSPSNKVTEKGKDVELRCDPISGHTALYWYRQSLGQGLEFLIYFQGNSAPDKSGLPSDRFSAERTGGSVSTLTIQRTQQEDSAVYLCASSLVGLAILDNEQFFGPGTRLTVL.

V gene TRBV29-1 combines with J gene TRBJ2-7; either TRBD1 or TRBD2 may fit D (5 bases each). Germline CDR1 reads SQVTM; CDR2 reads ANQGSEA. This CDR3 has 14 residues. The V end was cut by 4 bases, the J end by 3 bases, with 16 bases between. CDR3 DNA sequence: TGCAGCGTTGCCCGACGGGACCCAAACTACGAGCAGTACTTC. Its protein product is CSVARRDPNYEQYF.

This clonotype was recorded many times. The genes are TRBV2 and TRBJ2-7; TRBD2 might be the D (6 bases). Germline CDR1 is SNHLY and CDR2 is FYNNEI. There are 13 residues in the CDR3. The V and J ends lost 8 bases and 0 bases respectively, with 11 bases between them. CDR3 DNA: TGTGCCAGCGGAGGGGCAGCCTCCTACGAGCAGTACTTC. Its translation is CASGGAASYEQYF. Supplemented by reference TRBV2 and TRBJ2-7, the full variable domain reads EPEVTQTPSHQVTQMGQEVILRCVPISNHLYFYWYRQILGQKVEFLVSFYNNEISEKSEIFDDQFSVERPDGSNFTLKIRSTKLEDSAMYFCASGGAASYEQYFGPGTRLTVT.

This clonotype showed up just a few times. This chain links TRBV6-6 with TRBJ2-5; 8 nucleotides line up with TRBD2. Germline V CDR1 and CDR2: MNHNY, SVGAGI (reference sequence). The V gene end was trimmed by 3 bases and the J gene end by 5 bases; junction bases not matched to a gene: 2. The CDR3 runs to 13 residues. CDR3 sequence: CASSYRLAETQYF. The DNA of the CDR3 is TGTGCCAGCAGTTATCGACTAGCGGAGACCCAGTACTTC.

This clonotype has just a few counts. A junction end diverges from the germline sequence, so it may reflect a read error. The chain employs TRBV5-1 and TRBJ2-2; TRBD2 matches at 14 bases. In germline, CDR1 is SGHRS, CDR2 YFSETQ. CDR3 size: 17 residues. The CDR3 loop is CASSIEGTSGGTGGLFF. The CDR3 DNA sequence: TGCGCCAGCAGCATAGAAGGGACTAGCGGGGGAACCGGGGGGCTGTTTTTT.

The chain links TRBV5-8 to TRBJ2-6, with D possibly TRBD1 on 6 matching bases. Germline V CDR1 and CDR2: SGHTS, YDEGEE. V was pared by 3 bases and J by 2 bases, with 12 bases between. The CDR3 runs 16 residues. CDR3 loop: CASSSGRGTGANVLTF. As DNA, the CDR3 is TGTGCCAGCAGCTCTGGCAGGGGTACTGGGGCCAACGTCCTGACTTTC. Drawing the rest from reference TRBV5-8 and TRBJ2-6, the complete variable domain is EAGVTQSPTHLIKTRGQQATLRCSPISGHTSVYWYQQALGLGLQFLLWYDEGEERNRGNFPPRFSGRQFPNYSSELNVNALELEDSALYLCASSSGRGTGANVLTFGAGSRLTVL.

This chain connects TRBV28 to TRBJ2-7, with D tentatively TRBD1 (6 bases). V was shortened by 6 bases and J by 6 bases, with 15 bases between the two germline ends. Germline V CDR1 and CDR2: MDHEN, SYDVKM. The CDR3 sequence is 13 residues long. The CDR3 loop reads CASSPQGSSEQYF. For the CDR3, the DNA is TGTGCCAGCAGCCCACAGGGTTCGAGCGAGCAGTACTTC.

This clonotype has a handful of counts. CDR3 loop: CASSTSGRASYNEQFF. The CDR3 region has the DNA TGTGCCAGCAGCACTTCGGGGAGGGCATCCTACAATGAGCAGTTCTTC. V usage is TRBV5-5 and J usage is TRBJ2-1; 7 nucleotides match TRBD2. J gave up 1 base and V 4 bases, and 8 bases lay outside the gene matches. Germline V gene lookup returns CDR1 SGHKS and CDR2 YYEKEE (reference sequence). The CDR3 has 16 residues.

CDR3 sequence (DNA): TGTGCCAGCAGCGCGGGACACGCGAACAAGCAGTACTTC. As protein: CASSAGHANKQYF. This chain joins TRBV9 and TRBJ2-7, with D perhaps matching TRBD1 (6 bases). The CDR3 sequence is 13 residues long. CDR1 and CDR2 (germline): SGDLS, YYNGEE. The V end was cut by 3 bases, the J end by 8 bases, with 15 bases between.

Concerning this clonotype: Compared with germline, one end of the junction differs, possibly owing to a read error. This chain uses TRBV27 with TRBJ1-1, with D uncertain. Per germline, CDR1 MNHEY and CDR2 SMNVEV (reference sequence). This CDR3 has 10 residues. The CDR3 protein is CASSFPPRVF. CDR3 DNA: TGTGCCAGCAGTTTCCCGCCACGCGTCTTT.

This clonotype came up a few times. The chain uses TRBV29-1 and TRBJ2-7, with 9 nucleotides matching TRBD1. Germline CDR1 SQVTM, CDR2 ANQGSEA. The CDR3 spans 14 residues. Trimming took 7 bases from V and 2 from J; bases not matched to a gene: 9. The CDR3 loop reads CSGSVGQGAYEQYF. The CDR3 region has the DNA TGCAGCGGCTCGGTGGGACAGGGAGCCTACGAGCAGTACTTC.

Only a few counts were recorded for this clonotype. The CDR3 loop reads CASSEEVYGTVNTEAFF. The CDR3 DNA reads as TGTGCCAGCAGTGAAGAAGTTTATGGGACAGTGAACACTGAAGCTTTCTTT. The V and J genes are TRBV6-1 and TRBJ1-1; 7 nucleotides align to TRBD1. The CDR3 runs to 17 residues. Germline V gives CDR1 MNHNS, CDR2 SASEGT. With V trimmed by 1 base and J by 0 bases, 8 bases remained unmatched.

This clonotype came up a few times. The chain joins TRBV20-1 to TRBJ2-3; TRBD2 matches 11 bases. The V and J ends lost 3 bases and 6 bases, in that order; junction bases with no gene match: 11. The CDR3 totals 16 residues. Germline lookup yields CDR1 DFQATT and CDR2 SNEGSKA (reference sequence). The CDR3 coding sequence is TGCAGTGCTAGTTTGGGACTAGCGGCCCCTACGGATACGCAGTATTTT. Translating gives CSASLGLAAPTDTQYF.

The J gene is TRBJ1-2, the V gene TRBV9; 7 bases are shared with TRBD1. Losses at the gene ends were 0 bases for V and 3 bases for J; bases not matched to a gene: 11. The length of the CDR3 is 17 residues. CDR1 and CDR2 (germline): SGDLS, YYNGEE. Here the CDR3 DNA reads TGTGCCAGCAGCGTAGGAGCGGGACAGCGGCCGTACTATGGCTACACCTTC. Translation gives CASSVGAGQRPYYGYTF.

Of note for this clonotype: A far larger clone is just one base off, so this is likely a read error. The chain is built from TRBV7-9 and TRBJ2-7; TRBD2 matches at 7 bases. Germline loops: CDR1 SEHNR, CDR2 FQNEAQ (reference sequence). The J segment lost 5 bases and the V segment lost 4 bases, leaving 8 bases of the junction unmatched. The CDR3 is 14 residues long. For the CDR3, the DNA is TGTGCCAGCAGCTCCTCCCGGGAGGAAGACGAGCAGTACTTC. Amino acids: CASSSSREEDEQYF.